What follows describes a single T cell receptor beta chain. Its specificity is not known. This specimen belongs to a study of naive CD8 T cells in extremely preterm neonates. The study, taken as a whole, reports: Compared with older groups, preterm CDR3s were shorter, with fewer N additions and less trimming.

This CDR3 spans 11 amino acids. The V and J ends lost 2 bases and 4 bases respectively, with 0 bases between them. Germline CDR1 LGHNT, CDR2 FRNRAP. TCRdb's table, derived via immunoSEQ multiplex PCR, lists solely in-frame clones and lacks some. The sample gives 25,000 or so clones, approximately 90% of which show up once; 0.75% to 0.95% is in the top ten. Preterm samples came from extremely preterm deliveries at 23-27 weeks. The sample was naive CD8+ T cells from cord blood. The clonotype comes from a boy who was born preterm. The rearrangement uses TRBV12-5 and TRBJ1-5; the D is unclear. The CDR3 loop is CASGLNQPQHF. CDR3 nucleotide sequence: TGTGCTAGTGGTTTGAATCAGCCCCAGCATTTT.